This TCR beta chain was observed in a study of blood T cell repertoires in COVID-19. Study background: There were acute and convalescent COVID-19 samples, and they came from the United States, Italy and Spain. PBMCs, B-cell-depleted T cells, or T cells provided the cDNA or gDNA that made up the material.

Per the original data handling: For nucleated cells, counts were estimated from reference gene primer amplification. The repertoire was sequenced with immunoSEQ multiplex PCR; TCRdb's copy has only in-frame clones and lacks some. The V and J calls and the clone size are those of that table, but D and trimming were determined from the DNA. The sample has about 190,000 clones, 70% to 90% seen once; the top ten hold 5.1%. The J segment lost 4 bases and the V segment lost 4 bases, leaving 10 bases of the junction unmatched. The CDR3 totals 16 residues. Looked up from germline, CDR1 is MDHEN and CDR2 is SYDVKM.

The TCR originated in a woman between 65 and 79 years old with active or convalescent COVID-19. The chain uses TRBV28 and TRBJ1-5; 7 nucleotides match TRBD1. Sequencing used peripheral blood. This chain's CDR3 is CASSWTGKRGNQPQHF. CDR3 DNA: TGTGCCAGCAGTTGGACAGGCAAAAGAGGAAATCAGCCCCAGCATTTT. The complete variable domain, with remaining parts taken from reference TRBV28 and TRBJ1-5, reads DVKVTQSSRYLVKRTGEKVFLECVQDMDHENMFWYRQDPGLGLRLIYFSYDVKMKEKGDIPEGYSVSREKKERFSLILESASTNQTSMYLCASSWTGKRGNQPQHFGDGTRLSIL.